The 26 T cell receptor beta chains below were found in one sample sequenced in a study of cytomegalovirus exposure and HLA in healthy donors. The PCR used 60 Vbeta and 13 Jbeta primers. Sequencing was performed with immunoSEQ multiplex PCR; in TCRdb, only in-frame clones are kept and a portion is missing. The data hold approximately 180,000 clones, with about four fifths observed a single time. The sequenced sample consisted of PBMCs. The receptor set was obtained from a woman aged 18-35 years in good health and CMV-seronegative.

This chain uses TRBV13 with TRBJ2-2, with D uncertain. Per germline, CDR1 PRHDT and CDR2 FYEKMQ (reference sequence). The ends were cut back, 4 bases at V and 3 bases at J, with 6 bases in the middle. The CDR3 length is 13 residues. CDR3 nucleotide sequence: TGTGCCAGCAGCTCAGTATACACCGGGGAGCTGTTTTTT. Translating gives CASSSVYTGELFF.

With respect to this clone: One end of the junction is discordant with germline, which a read error may explain. V and J are TRBV30 and TRBJ2-3, with D hard to call. CDR3 length equals 14 residues. CDR1 is GTSNPN and CDR2 is SVGIG in the germline V gene (reference sequence). The CDR3 reads CVWSAVVEMDTQYF. The CDR3 DNA sequence: TGTGTCTGGAGTGCCGTAGTGGAGATGGATACGCAGTATTTT. Drawing the rest from reference TRBV30 and TRBJ2-3, the complete variable domain is SQTIHQWPATLVQPVGSPLSLECTVEGTSNPNLYWYRQAAGRGLQLLFYSVGIGQISSEVPQNLSASRPQDRQFILSSKKLLLSDSGFYLCVWSAVVEMDTQYFGPGTRLTVL.

This chain links TRBV7-2 with TRBJ2-5; D possibly corresponds to TRBD1 (5 bases). The germline V gene encodes CDR1 SGHTA and CDR2 FQGNSA. CDR3 size: 14 residues. Trimming shortened V by 5 bases and J by 3 bases, and 13 bases separated the two germline ends. The CDR3 nucleotides read TGTGCCAGCAGCCCTCGAGGCAGGGAAGAGACCCAGTACTTC. It translates to CASSPRGREETQYF.

The chain carries TRBV6-1 and TRBJ1-2; D perhaps matches TRBD1 (5 bases). The CDR3 length is 12 residues. From germline, CDR1 is MNHNS and CDR2 SASEGT. Trimming stripped 8 bases from V and 4 bases from J, with 11 bases between. CDR3 coding DNA: TGTGCCAGCTCGACAGAAATCTATGGCTACACCTTC. Translation gives CASSTEIYGYTF.

This chain joins TRBV4-3 and TRBJ2-2; 13 nucleotides line up with TRBD2. Germline loops: CDR1 LGHNA, CDR2 YSLEER. Losses at the gene ends were 0 bases for V and 5 bases for J; bases not matched to a gene: 9. The CDR3 is 19 amino acids. The CDR3 spells CASSQDRTSGSWETGELFF. CDR3 sequence (DNA): TGCGCCAGCAGCCAAGATAGGACTAGCGGGAGTTGGGAGACCGGGGAGCTGTTTTTT.

The chain is built from TRBV6-6 and TRBJ1-3, with D unresolved. Germline V gene lookup returns CDR1 MNHNY and CDR2 SVGAGI (reference sequence). The CDR3 extends over 15 amino acids. V lost 5 bases, J lost 0 bases, and 11 bases lay in between. CDR3 sequence reads: CASSTLADSGNTIYF. The CDR3 coding sequence is TGTGCCAGCAGTACCCTAGCCGACTCTGGAAACACCATATATTTT.

In its sample, this clone was seen once. The chain employs TRBV11-2 and TRBJ1-1, with D perhaps matching TRBD1 (5 bases). The V and J ends lost 3 bases and 1 base respectively, with 6 bases between them. The germline V gene has CDR1 SGHAT and CDR2 FQNNGV. There are 13 residues in the CDR3. For the CDR3, the DNA is TGTGCCAGCAGCTTCCAGGGGAACACTGAAGCTTTCTTT. This codes for CASSFQGNTEAFF. The full variable domain, completed using reference TRBV11-2 and TRBJ1-1, is EAGVAQSPRYKIIEKRQSVAFWCNPISGHATLYWYQQILGQGPKLLIQFQNNGVVDDSQLPKDRFSAERLKGVDSTLKIQPAKLEDSAVYLCASSFQGNTEAFFGQGTRLTVV.

The chain couples TRBV19 to TRBJ1-5; D unclear. V shed 5 bases and J shed 11 bases, with 19 bases lying between them. Germline V CDR1 and CDR2: LNHDA, SQIVND (reference sequence). CDR3 length: 14 residues. The CDR3: CASSASGSISAQHF. The CDR3 coding sequence is TGTGCCAGTAGTGCTTCCGGGTCCATCAGCGCCCAGCATTTT.

The chain combines TRBV19 with TRBJ2-3, with a weak D call TRBD2 (6 bases). V shed 4 bases and J shed 2 bases, with 16 bases lying between them. CDR3 length: 16 residues. CDR1 and CDR2 from the germline V gene are LNHDA and SQIVND (reference sequence). The DNA of the CDR3 is TGTGCCAGTAGTACGGGACCGGGAGAGAACACAGATACGCAGTATTTT. This codes for CASSTGPGENTDTQYF.

The rearrangement uses TRBV4-1 and TRBJ1-2; D remains ambiguous. CDR1 is MGHRA and CDR2 is YSYEKL in the germline V gene. The CDR3 totals 16 residues. The V gene lost 4 bases and the J gene lost 1 base, with 16 bases spanning the gap. The CDR3 spells CASSRTSTGVNYGYTF. The CDR3, as DNA: TGCGCCAGCAGCCGGACCTCGACGGGAGTTAACTATGGCTACACCTTC.

The CDR3 sequence: CASSRIGAVNEQFF. The DNA for the CDR3 is TGTGCCAGCTCTCGCATTGGGGCGGTCAATGAGCAGTTCTTC. The chain has TRBV6-6 and TRBJ2-1, with D tentatively TRBD1 (5 bases). Trimming shortened V by 8 bases and J by 6 bases, and 17 bases separated the two germline ends. The CDR3 runs to 14 residues. Germline V gene lookup returns CDR1 MNHNY and CDR2 SVGAGI (reference sequence).

The chain combines TRBV6-1 with TRBJ1-1; tentative D call: TRBD1 (6 bases). Germline V lookup: CDR1 MNHNS, CDR2 SASEGT. This CDR3 is built from 13 residues. Trimming took off 1 base at V and 8 bases at J, with 11 bases between the two ends. This CDR3 reads CASSEGKGQEAFF. CDR3 in DNA: TGTGCCAGCAGTGAAGGAAAGGGACAAGAAGCTTTCTTT.

The V call is TRBV11-2, the J call TRBJ2-3; tentatively, D is TRBD2 (6 bases). Germline V gene lookup returns CDR1 SGHAT and CDR2 FQNNGV. With 1 base removed from V and 4 bases from J, the gap between germline ends came to 15 bases. This CDR3 region has 16 residues. In DNA form, the CDR3 reads TGTGCCAGCAGCTTAGTAACGGGAGATCCCCCAGATACGCAGTATTTT. Its translation is CASSLVTGDPPDTQYF.

This clone has only a few counts. The chain recombines TRBV7-9 with TRBJ2-3, with a possible D match to TRBD2 (5 bases). The CDR3 loop spans 12 amino acids. Trimming took 2 bases from V and 5 from J, leaving 5 bases between them. Per germline, CDR1 SEHNR and CDR2 FQNEAQ (reference sequence). This CDR3 reads CASSLSGDTQYF. CDR3 DNA sequence: TGTGCCAGCAGCTTAAGCGGAGATACGCAGTATTTT. The whole variable domain, remainder taken from reference TRBV7-9 and TRBJ2-3, is DTGVSQNPRHKITKRGQNVTFRCDPISEHNRLYWYRQTLGQGPEFLTYFQNEAQLEKSRLLSDRFSAERPKGSFSTLEIQRTEQGDSAMYLCASSLSGDTQYFGPGTRLTVL.

This chain uses TRBV27 with TRBJ1-5; 7 bases line up with TRBD1. Germline CDR1 is MNHEY and CDR2 is SMNVEV (reference sequence). The trim removed 3 bases at V and 4 bases at J, leaving 12 bases unmatched. This CDR3 has 17 amino acids. This chain's CDR3 is CASSFLGGQIGNQPQHF. In DNA form, the CDR3 reads TGTGCCAGCAGTTTCCTAGGGGGCCAGATTGGGAATCAGCCCCAGCATTTT.

The V gene is TRBV21-1, the J gene TRBJ2-7; the table calls TRBD2, which could not be checked here. TRBV21-1 is deemed a pseudogene. There are 15 residues in the CDR3. As DNA, the CDR3 is TGTGCCAGCACCGAAGGGCGGGAGGGCCGTGACGAGCAGTACGTC. Translated, it gives CASTEGREGRDEQYV.

The chain is built from TRBV18 and TRBJ2-7; D gene uncertain. Deletions cut 2 bases from V and 5 bases from J, with 4 bases between. The CDR3 consists of 11 residues. The germline CDR1 and CDR2 sequences are KGHSH and LQKENI. In DNA, the CDR3 is TGTGCCAGCTCACCAGGCCACGAGCAGTACTTC. Its protein product is CASSPGHEQYF.

This CDR3 is CASSGTPGTGVWGNEQFF. CDR3 sequence (DNA): TGTGCCAGCAGCGGGACCCCCGGGACAGGGGTCTGGGGGAATGAGCAGTTCTTC. This chain links TRBV9 with TRBJ2-1, with TRBD1 matching over 10 bases. Germline CDR1 is SGDLS and CDR2 is YYNGEE. V was pared by 3 bases and J by 7 bases, with 16 bases of the junction left unmatched. CDR3 length equals 18 residues. The complete variable domain, with remaining parts taken from reference TRBV9 and TRBJ2-1, reads DSGVTQTPKHLITATGQRVTLRCSPRSGDLSVYWYQQSLDQGLQFLIQYYNGEERAKGNILERFSAQQFPDLHSELNLSSLELGDSALYFCASSGTPGTGVWGNEQFFGPGTRLTVL.

The chain joins TRBV5-1 to TRBJ2-3, with D perhaps matching TRBD2 (5 bases). Germline lookup yields CDR1 SGHRS and CDR2 YFSETQ. Trimming cost V 6 bases and J 4 bases, with 18 bases left between them. The length of the CDR3 is 15 residues. The CDR3 is CASKAEPARADTQYF. The DNA of the CDR3 is TGCGCCAGCAAAGCGGAACCAGCTAGGGCAGATACGCAGTATTTT.

The V and J genes are TRBV29-1 and TRBJ2-7, with 9 bases that match TRBD1. Trimming took 0 bases from V and 3 from J; bases not matched to a gene: 6. The CDR3 has 15 amino acids. The V gene's germline CDR1 is SQVTM and CDR2 ANQGSEA. The CDR3 loop is CSVEDPRQGVYEQYF. The CDR3 nucleotides read TGCAGCGTTGAAGATCCTAGACAGGGGGTCTACGAGCAGTACTTC.

The chain recombines TRBV28 with TRBJ1-1; 7 bases agree with TRBD1. The germline V gene encodes CDR1 MDHEN and CDR2 SYDVKM. With 5 bases clipped from V and 1 base from J, the junction kept 16 bases outside the gene matches. The CDR3 length is 18 residues. CDR3 coding DNA: TGTGCCAGCAGTGTACGACAGGGAAGGACCGGACCGAACACTGAAGCTTTCTTT. Its protein product is CASSVRQGRTGPNTEAFF.

This clone was observed once. The chain has TRBV30 and TRBJ1-2; 10 bases are a match to TRBD1. CDR1 is GTSNPN and CDR2 is SVGIG in the germline V gene (reference sequence). V shed 4 bases and J 5 bases; nucleotides not matched to a gene: 10. The length of the CDR3 is 15 residues. This CDR3 reads CAWIFFGQGEYGYTF. The CDR3 DNA reads as TGTGCCTGGATCTTCTTCGGACAGGGGGAATATGGCTACACCTTC.

The chain employs TRBV7-2 and TRBJ2-1, with a weak D call TRBD2 (6 bases). CDR1 SGHTA and CDR2 FQGNSA come from the germline V gene. Trimming took 0 bases from V and 1 from J, leaving 16 bases between them. The CDR3 has 18 residues. Written as DNA, the CDR3 is TGTGCCAGCAGCTTAGCCGCCTTGGGACGGGAGTCCTACAATGAGCAGTTCTTC. Residues: CASSLAALGRESYNEQFF.

The chain carries TRBV7-2 and TRBJ2-5, with TRBD2 identical over 7 bases. CDR3 length: 17 amino acids. Germline CDR1 SGHTA, CDR2 FQGNSA. Trimming took 1 base from V and 5 from J; bases not matched to a gene: 13. The CDR3 sequence: CASSLGPGAGRLETQYF. The CDR3 DNA follows: TGTGCCAGCAGCTTAGGACCTGGAGCGGGACGACTGGAGACCCAGTACTTC.

The chain uses TRBV7-2 and TRBJ1-1; no firm D call. The CDR3 length is 15 residues. The V and J ends lost 2 bases and 0 bases respectively, with 10 bases between them. The germline gives CDR1 SGHTA, CDR2 FQGNSA. The CDR3 sequence is CASSLFEIMNTEAFF. The CDR3, as DNA: TGTGCCAGCAGCTTATTCGAGATCATGAACACTGAAGCTTTCTTT.

This chain connects TRBV4-3 to TRBJ2-1, with D unclear. CDR1 and CDR2 from the germline V gene are LGHNA and YSLEER. V dropped 4 bases and J dropped 0 bases, with 10 bases sitting between them. This CDR3 has 15 amino acids. The CDR3 protein is CASSPVGSSYNEQFF. CDR3 in DNA: TGCGCCAGCAGCCCCGTTGGTAGCTCCTACAATGAGCAGTTCTTC.